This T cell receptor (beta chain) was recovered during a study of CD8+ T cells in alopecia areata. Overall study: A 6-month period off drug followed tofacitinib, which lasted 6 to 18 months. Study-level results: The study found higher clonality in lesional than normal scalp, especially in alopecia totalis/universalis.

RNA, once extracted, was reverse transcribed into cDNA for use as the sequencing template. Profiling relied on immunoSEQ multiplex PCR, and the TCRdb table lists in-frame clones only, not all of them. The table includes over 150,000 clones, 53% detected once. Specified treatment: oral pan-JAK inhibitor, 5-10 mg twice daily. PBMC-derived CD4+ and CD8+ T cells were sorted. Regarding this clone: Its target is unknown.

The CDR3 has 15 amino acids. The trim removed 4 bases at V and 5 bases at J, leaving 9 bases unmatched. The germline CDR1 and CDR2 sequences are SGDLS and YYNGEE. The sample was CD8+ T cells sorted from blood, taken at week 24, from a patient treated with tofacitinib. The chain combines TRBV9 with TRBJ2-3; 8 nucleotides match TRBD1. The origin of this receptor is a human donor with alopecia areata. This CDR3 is CASSPTDREIDTQYF. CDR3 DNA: TGTGCCAGCAGCCCGACGGACAGGGAGATAGATACGCAGTATTTT.